The clone carrying this T cell receptor (beta chain) was recorded a few times. Naive CD8 cells, CD45RO-negative and positively selected for CCR7, excluded terminally differentiated effector memory CD45RA+ cells. The data derive from a study of shared clonotypes between healthy human individuals. V lost 0 bases to trimming and J lost 7 bases, with 16 bases between them. The CDR3 is 16 residues long. The assay was immunoSEQ multiplex PCR, and TCRdb's table has in-frame clones only and misses some. Of roughly 2.1 million clones detected, about 92% appear once; the ten largest clones hold around 1.7%. Input material: naive CD8+ T cells from PBMCs. This receptor was taken from a young man in good health. Some clones in this sample may be carry-over from other donors' samples. The V gene is TRBV6-7, the J gene TRBJ2-1; perhaps TRBD1 as D (6 bases). TRBV6-7 is an open reading frame whose function is uncertain. CDR3 DNA sequence: TGTGCCAGCAGTTACTCCGGACAGAGGCGGAGGAATGAGCAGTTCTTC. Its protein product is CASSYSGQRRRNEQFF.